Listed here are 29 T cell receptor beta chains from one sample, sequenced in a study of blood T cells in healthy people across ages. Alongside a J-beta primer mix, a sample-barcoded 5' primer served in a second PCR lasting about 7 to 11 cycles. Each CDR3 protein gets one entry after TCRdb re-called the 5' RACE reads with MiXCR. The sample yields around 1,100,000 distinct CDR3 sequences, more than 30% seen once. Sample: blood. These TCRs come from a man aged 18 to 35 in good health.

This clonotype showed up just a few times. The rearrangement uses TRBV4-1 and TRBJ1-1; D gene uncertain. Germline V gives CDR1 MGHRA, CDR2 YSYEKL. Trimming pared 6 bases from V and 8 bases from J, leaving 16 bases between. CDR3 size: 13 residues. CDR3 residues: CASRQWSLEEAFF. In nucleotides, the CDR3 is TGCGCCAGCAGGCAATGGTCCCTGGAGGAAGCTTTCTTT.

This chain links TRBV11-2 with TRBJ2-2; no clear D gene. There are 17 residues in the CDR3. V lost 6 bases to trimming and J lost 0 bases, with 17 bases between them. Germline CDR1 SGHAT, CDR2 FQNNGV. CDR3 region: CASSDPRNFPNTGELFF. CDR3 nucleotide sequence: TGTGCCAGCAGTGACCCCCGGAACTTTCCGAACACCGGGGAGCTGTTTTTT.

The J gene is TRBJ2-7, the V gene TRBV3-1; the D is unclear. CDR3 size: 15 residues. Germline V gene sequence: CDR1 LGHDT, CDR2 YNNKEL (reference sequence). V was pared by 0 bases and J by 3 bases, with 12 bases between. The DNA of the CDR3 is TGTGCCAGCAGCCAAGATGTTTCCAAGAGCTACGAGCAGTACTTC. This sequence encodes CASSQDVSKSYEQYF.

About this clonotype: The junction and the germline gene differ at one end; a read error may be behind it. The chain joins TRBV11-3 to TRBJ2-1; D gene ambiguous. The CDR3 is 13 residues long. Germline V lookup: CDR1 SGHNT, CDR2 YENEEA. The CDR3 is CAGSLEPYNEQFF. In DNA form, the CDR3 reads TGTGCCGGCAGCTTGGAGCCATACAATGAGCAGTTCTTC.

This clonotype occurred once. This rearrangement joins TRBV4-2 to TRBJ2-3; weak D call: TRBD2 (5 bases). This CDR3 has 17 amino acids. Trimming cost V 0 bases and J 3 bases, with 16 bases left between them. CDR1 and CDR2 from the germline V gene are LGHNA and YNFKEQ. CDR3 nucleotide sequence: TGTGCCAGCAGCCAAGAATTGGGCGGGCCTGTAACAGATACGCAGTATTTT. It codes for CASSQELGGPVTDTQYF.

This clonotype is a singleton in its sample. The chain links TRBV4-1 to TRBJ2-2; TRBD1 matches at 8 bases. Germline V CDR1 and CDR2: MGHRA, YSYEKL. The CDR3 consists of 13 residues. Trimming cost V 1 base and J 11 bases; bases outside gene matches: 3. This chain's CDR3 is CASSQAGQGELFF. In DNA form, the CDR3 reads TGCGCCAGCAGCCAAGCAGGACAGGGAGAGCTGTTTTTT.

As regards this clonotype: The junction departs from the called germline gene at one end, perhaps through a read error. The J gene is TRBJ2-1, the V gene TRBV12-3 or TRBV12-4; TRBD2 matches 8 bases. CDR3 size: 15 residues. This CDR3 reads CASSASGGVYSEQFF. DNA for the CDR3: TGTGCCAGCAGTGCATCGGGGGGGGTCTACAGTGAGCAGTTCTTC.

V is TRBV3-1 and J is TRBJ2-1; D is perhaps TRBD2 (6 bases). The J call is in doubt because the DNA end fits TRBJ2-7 better. This CDR3 has 16 residues. Germline-derived CDR1 and CDR2 are LGHDT and YNNKEL (reference sequence). The chain's CDR3 is CASSQDWRGSYNEQYF. The CDR3, as DNA: TGTGCCAGCAGCCAAGATTGGAGGGGTTCCTACAATGAGCAGTACTTC.

This chain links TRBV20-1 with TRBJ2-3; D may be TRBD1 (5 bases). CDR1 is DFQATT, CDR2 SNEGSKA, per germline (reference sequence). The V end was cut by 4 bases, the J end by 3 bases, with 20 bases between. CDR3 length equals 16 residues. CDR3 protein: CSATGKGQGLTDTQYF. The CDR3 region has the DNA TGCAGTGCTACAGGGAAAGGGCAGGGTCTAACAGATACGCAGTATTTT.

This chain joins TRBV4-2 and TRBJ1-2; a possible D gene is TRBD1 (5 bases). The CDR3 spans 14 residues. With 4 bases removed from V and 3 bases from J, the gap between germline ends came to 12 bases. Looked up from germline, CDR1 is LGHNA and CDR2 is YNFKEQ. The CDR3 region is CASSPLTVDYGYTF. CDR3 DNA: TGTGCCAGCAGCCCCCTGACAGTCGACTATGGCTACACCTTC.

This clonotype occurred a few times. The chain employs TRBV3-1 and TRBJ1-1; 7 bases align to TRBD1. This CDR3 is 13 amino acids long. V lost 5 bases to trimming and J lost 7 bases; unmatched junction nucleotides: 7. CDR1 LGHDT and CDR2 YNNKEL come from the germline V gene (reference sequence). The CDR3 bases are TGTGCCAGCAGCACCCGGGACAGTAATGAAGCTTTCTTT. This gives the protein CASSTRDSNEAFF.

This rearrangement joins TRBV7-9 to TRBJ2-3, with 7 bases lining up with TRBD1. J gave up 2 bases and V 4 bases, and 9 bases lay outside the gene matches. In germline, CDR1 is SEHNR, CDR2 FQNEAQ (reference sequence). The CDR3 length is 16 residues. CDR3 loop: CASSSRTGQPTDTQYF. In DNA form, the CDR3 reads TGTGCCAGCAGCTCCCGGACAGGCCAACCCACAGATACGCAGTATTTT.

The chain is built from TRBV12-5 and TRBJ2-1; D is uncertain. Germline lookup yields CDR1 LGHNT and CDR2 FRNRAP. The CDR3 runs to 13 residues. Trimming removed 5 bases from V and 3 bases from J, with 8 bases in between. This chain's CDR3 is CASGGRNYNEQFF. The CDR3 nucleotides read TGTGCTAGTGGTGGACGGAACTACAATGAGCAGTTCTTC.

V and J are TRBV27 and TRBJ1-6; the match to TRBD1 covers 9 bases. Germline V gene lookup returns CDR1 MNHEY and CDR2 SMNVEV (reference sequence). This CDR3 spans 15 amino acids. Losses at the gene ends were 3 bases for V and 10 bases for J; bases not matched to a gene: 7. The CDR3 reads CASSFPDRGDSPLHF. The CDR3 region has the DNA TGTGCCAGCAGTTTCCCGGACAGGGGAGACTCACCCCTCCACTTT.

The chain links TRBV6-5 to TRBJ1-5; D unresolved. V lost 0 bases to trimming and J lost 15 bases, with 15 bases between them. Germline V gene data show CDR1 as MNHEY and CDR2 as SVGAGI. The CDR3 length is 13 residues. The CDR3 nucleotides read TGTGCCAGCAGTTACTCCGAGGCCCAAACGATGCATTTT. This translates into CASSYSEAQTMHF.

The chain recombines TRBV20-1 with TRBJ1-5; the match to TRBD1 covers 7 bases. Trimming cost V 7 bases and J 5 bases; bases outside gene matches: 8. The germline CDR1 and CDR2 sequences are DFQATT and SNEGSKA (reference sequence). This CDR3 has 13 residues. The CDR3 here is CSVRGGVHQPQHF. The CDR3 DNA sequence: TGCAGTGTCAGGGGGGGTGTACATCAGCCCCAGCATTTT.

Remarks on this clonotype: A much larger clone lies one base from this, so it may be a read error. The rearrangement links TRBV6-5 to TRBJ1-2; D is undetermined. Trimming cost V 6 bases and J 2 bases, with 10 bases left between them. Germline loops: CDR1 MNHEY, CDR2 SVGAGI. This CDR3 has 13 residues. CDR3 sequence (DNA): TGTGCCAGCAGCAACGACGGGAACTATGGCTACACCTTC. Protein sequence: CASSNDGNYGYTF.

The chain is built from TRBV12-5 and TRBJ1-5; tentatively, D is TRBD1 (6 bases). Trimming took off 7 bases at V and 2 bases at J, with 15 bases between the two ends. Germline loops: CDR1 LGHNT, CDR2 FRNRAP. The CDR3 covers 15 residues. Here the CDR3 reads CASAMDTGRNQPQHF. CDR3 coding DNA: TGTGCTAGTGCCATGGATACAGGGCGCAATCAGCCCCAGCATTTT. The full variable domain, with the rest looked up from reference TRBV12-5 and TRBJ1-5, is DARVTQTPRHKVTEMGQEVTMRCQPILGHNTVFWYRQTMMQGLELLAYFRNRAPLDDSGMPKDRFSAEMPDATLATLKIQPSEPRDSAVYFCASAMDTGRNQPQHFGDGTRLSIL.

The chain has TRBV3-1 and TRBJ2-3, with D perhaps matching TRBD2 (6 bases). Trimming pared 1 base from V and 8 bases from J, leaving 22 bases between. CDR3 length: 17 amino acids. Germline assignment: CDR1 LGHDT and CDR2 YNNKEL (reference sequence). CDR3 bases: TGTGCCAGCAGCCAAGGGTCCGGCGGGGCCCGGAGGAGTACGCAGTATTTT. Protein product: CASSQGSGGARRSTQYF.

This clonotype was detected only a few times. A much larger clone differs from this one at a single base, so this may be a read error. The V call is TRBV7-8, the J call TRBJ2-3; D is ambiguous. The CDR3 contains 11 residues. CDR1 is SGHVS and CDR2 is FQNEAQ in the germline V gene. This CDR3 is CANSLEDTQYF. The CDR3 DNA reads TGTGCCAACAGCTTAGAAGATACGCAGTATTTT.

This clonotype was seen ten or more times. The genes are TRBV2 and TRBJ2-5; 9 bases line up with TRBD1. Per the germline V gene, CDR1 is SNHLY and CDR2 is FYNNEI. The CDR3 has 13 amino acids. Losses at the gene ends were 4 bases for V and 5 bases for J; bases not matched to a gene: 2. Here the CDR3 DNA reads TGTGCCAGCAGTGTTGACAGGGGGGAGACCCAGTACTTC. Its translation is CASSVDRGETQYF. Looking up the rest from reference TRBV2 and TRBJ2-5 gives the full variable domain: EPEVTQTPSHQVTQMGQEVILRCVPISNHLYFYWYRQILGQKVEFLVSFYNNEISEKSEIFDDQFSVERPDGSNFTLKIRSTKLEDSAMYFCASSVDRGETQYFGPGTRLLVL.

This clonotype was seen a few times. V gene TRBV7-2 combines with J gene TRBJ2-1; 9 positions match TRBD2. Trimming at V came to 5 bases and at J to 3 bases, leaving 2 bases not matched to a gene. The germline gives CDR1 SGHTA, CDR2 FQGNSA. This CDR3 has 14 residues. CDR3 coding DNA: TGTGCCAGCAGCCGGACTAGCGTCTACAATGAGCAGTTCTTC. Translation: CASSRTSVYNEQFF. The variable domain in full, with the rest retrieved from reference TRBV7-2 and TRBJ2-1, is GAGVSQSPSNKVTEKGKDVELRCDPISGHTALYWYRQSLGQGLEFLIYFQGNSAPDKSGLPSDRFSAERTGGSVSTLTIQRTQQEDSAVYLCASSRTSVYNEQFFGPGTRLTVL.

The chain joins TRBV20-1 to TRBJ2-3, with 9 bases that match TRBD1. V shed 6 bases and J 4 bases; nucleotides not matched to a gene: 8. The germline CDR1 and CDR2 sequences are DFQATT and SNEGSKA (reference sequence). The CDR3 has 14 amino acids. The CDR3 nucleotides are TGCAGTGCACCGGGACAGGGTAACGCAGATACGCAGTATTTT. Protein product: CSAPGQGNADTQYF.

V and J are TRBV2 and TRBJ2-6, with 7 bases identical to TRBD1. The CDR3 sequence is 18 residues long. The ends lost 5 bases at V and 1 base at J; junction bases unmatched: 11. Germline CDR1 and CDR2: SNHLY and FYNNEI. The CDR3 sequence is CASSTKDRIGSGANVLTF. Written as DNA, the CDR3 is TGTGCCAGCAGTACGAAGGACAGGATTGGATCTGGGGCCAACGTCCTGACTTTC.

This clonotype was found a few times. A read error may produce the germline difference seen at one junction end. The chain uses TRBV27 and TRBJ2-3, with D perhaps matching TRBD1 (6 bases). The CDR3 totals 13 residues. Germline V gene sequence: CDR1 MNHEY, CDR2 SMNVEV (reference sequence). This CDR3 reads CASSVSGVDTQYF. As DNA, the CDR3 is TGTGCCAGCAGTGTATCAGGGGTAGATACGCAGTATTTT.

The J gene is TRBJ2-5, the V gene TRBV6-2 or TRBV6-3; D is possibly TRBD1 (5 bases). CDR3 length: 13 amino acids. Germline V gene data show CDR1 as MNHEY and CDR2 as SVGEGT. The V and J ends lost 6 bases and 11 bases respectively, with 19 bases between them. The chain's CDR3 is CASSIRVRDEQYF. The CDR3 DNA follows: TGTGCCAGCAGCATCAGGGTCCGCGATGAGCAGTACTTC.

This clonotype was counted once. The chain combines TRBV27 with TRBJ1-5; weak D call: TRBD1 (5 bases). Trimming removed 6 bases at V and 6 bases at J, with 27 bases between. Germline V CDR1 and CDR2: MNHEY, SMNVEV (reference sequence). The length of the CDR3 is 18 residues. This CDR3 is CASSPGGDGILPIQPQHF. For the CDR3, the DNA is TGTGCCAGCAGCCCTGGGGGGGACGGAATCCTCCCCATTCAGCCCCAGCATTTT.

The rearrangement uses TRBV4-3 and TRBJ1-4, with D unclear. The CDR3 totals 16 residues. Germline CDR1 is LGHNA and CDR2 is YSLEER. Between the trimmed V and J ends, which lost 4 bases and 4 bases, there was a span of 16 bases. The CDR3 bases are TGCGCCAGCAGCCTACGGTTAGTCGGCGGTAATGAAAAACTGTTTTTT. Translated, it gives CASSLRLVGGNEKLFF.

This rearrangement joins TRBV2 to TRBJ2-1, with 7 bases aligning to TRBD2. The CDR3 extends over 10 amino acids. The V gene's germline CDR1 is SNHLY and CDR2 FYNNEI. Trimming cost V 8 bases and J 9 bases; bases outside gene matches: 1. The CDR3 DNA reads as TGTGCCAGCGGGGGGGTTGAGCAGTTCTTC. This codes for CASGGVEQFF.